The entry that follows covers one T cell receptor beta chain sequence. Original processing notes: The assay estimated nucleated cells by amplifying reference gene primers. Sequenced by immunoSEQ multiplex PCR; TCRdb stores in-frame clones only, minus some. V and J calls and clone size follow that table, whereas D and trimming were derived from the DNA. Altogether 350,000 to 500,000 clones are present, about 88% being singletons, with the ten largest covering 1.4%. This entry belongs to a study of blood T cell repertoires in COVID-19. Study context: T cells, B-cell-depleted T cells, or PBMCs provided the cDNA or gDNA that served as material.

Participants' own reports of clinical history determined their cohort assignment. A PCR-confirmed or clinician-diagnosed COVID-19 case had contacted exposed participants within 2 weeks of entry. The germline V gene encodes CDR1 SQVTM and CDR2 ANQGSEA. V was clipped by 3 bases and J by 2 bases, with 8 bases between them. The CDR3 has 13 amino acids. Sequenced input: PBMCs or T cells enriched from blood (not recorded which). This sequence joins TRBV29-1 and TRBJ1-3, with a weak D call TRBD1 (6 bases). The clonotype originates from a woman under 30 who had been exposed to COVID-19. CDR3 loop: CSVDGGAGNTIYF. Here the CDR3 DNA reads TGCAGCGTTGATGGGGGCGCTGGAAACACCATATATTTT.